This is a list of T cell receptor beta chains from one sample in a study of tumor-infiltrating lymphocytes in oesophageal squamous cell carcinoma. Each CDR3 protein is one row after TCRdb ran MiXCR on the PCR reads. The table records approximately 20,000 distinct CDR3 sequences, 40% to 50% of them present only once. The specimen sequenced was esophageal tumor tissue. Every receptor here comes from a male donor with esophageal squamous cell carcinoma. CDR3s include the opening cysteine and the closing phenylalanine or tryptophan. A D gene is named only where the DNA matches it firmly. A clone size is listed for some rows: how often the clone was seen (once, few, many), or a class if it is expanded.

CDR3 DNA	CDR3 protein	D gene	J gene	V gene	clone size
-	CISVPEARAGTGENYGYTF	-	TRBJ1-2	TRBV7-5	-
TGTGCCAGCAGCTTAGATGCTAGCGTAGTCGAGACCCAGTACTTC	CASSLDASVVETQYF	-	TRBJ2-5	TRBV7-2	few
TGCGCCAGCAGCCGAGGCGGGGGGGTGAGCACTGAAGCTTTCTTT	CASSRGGGVSTEAFF	-	TRBJ1-1	TRBV5-1	few
TGTGCCAGCAGCGGGACCAGGGGGGGCAATCAGCCCCAGCATTTT	CASSGTRGGNQPQHF	TRBD1	TRBJ1-5	TRBV2	few
TGTGCCAGCAGCCCCGCCGGGGCTAGCGGGGTCACCGGGGAGCTGTTTTTT	CASSPAGASGVTGELFF	TRBD2	TRBJ2-2	TRBV28	many
TGTGCCAGCAGTTTCCCCCGACAGGATAGCAATCAGCCCCAGCATTTT	CASSFPRQDSNQPQHF	-	TRBJ1-5	TRBV28	-
TGTGCCAGCAGCCAGAACTCCTACGAGCAGTACTTC	CASSQNSYEQYF	-	TRBJ2-7	TRBV7-2	once
TGTGCCAGCAGCTTAACCATCTCGGGGGACTTCTCCTACAATGAGCAGTACTTC	CASSLTISGDFSYNEQYF	-	TRBJ2-7	TRBV7-8	-
TGTGCCAGCTTGACAGCCCACACCGGGGAGCTGTTTTTT	CASLTAHTGELFF	-	TRBJ2-2	TRBV7-2	-
TGTGCCAGCAGGGGACTAGGCTTGAACAATGAGCAGTTCTTT	CASRGLGLNNEQFF	TRBD2	TRBJ2-1	TRBV6-1	-
TGTGCAAGTCGCTTAGGGCAGTTCAGCACCGGGGAGCTGTTTTTT	CASRLGQFSTGELFF	-	TRBJ2-2	TRBV12-2	-
TGTGCCAGCAGTTCGACAGGGGGCACAGATACGCAGTATTTT	CASSSTGGTDTQYF	TRBD1	TRBJ2-3	TRBV12-3/TRBV12-4	-
TGTGCCAGCGGGCTGGGGGCTTCTGGGGCCAACGTCCTGACTTTC	CASGLGASGANVLTF	-	TRBJ2-6	TRBV7-9	-
TGTGCCAGCAGTGTGGGAGGTGGGGAGCGGTACTTC	CASSVGGGERYF	-	TRBJ2-1	TRBV6-1	-
TGTGCCAGCAGCCAAGAGAGGGGACAGGGAGAAAAACTGTTTTTT	CASSQERGQGEKLFF	TRBD1	TRBJ1-4	TRBV4-2	-
TGTGCCAGCAGCTTAGTAGGGACAGGTTCCTACGAGCAGTACTTC	CASSLVGTGSYEQYF	TRBD1	TRBJ2-7	TRBV7-2	few